This T cell receptor beta chain originates from a study of vaccination and CD4 T cells after COVID-19. Study at large: From HCoV-229E, HCoV-OC43, HCoV-NL63 and SARS-CoV-2, overlapping spike peptides were used to stimulate the cells.

The CDR3 consists of 15 residues. With 2 bases removed from V and 2 bases from J, the gap between germline ends came to 13 bases. Per germline, CDR1 MNHEY and CDR2 SVGAGI. The sample holds a few counts of this clonotype. Its antigen is currently unknown. Treatment reported: approximately nine-day PBMC culture with coronavirus spike peptide pools or control peptides (ViraFEST assay). The study's findings and limits: A median of approximately 90% of reactive clones, in convalescent patients, became evident only post-vaccination.

With the Oncomine TCR Beta short-read assay, DNA from cultured CD4+ T cells was sequenced. In TCRdb, the PCR reads were re-called with MiXCR into one record per CDR3 protein. The sample lists some 20,000 distinct CDR3 sequences, less than 60% occurring once. This sequence joins TRBV6-5 and TRBJ2-7; D may be TRBD2 (6 bases). The clonotype comes from a human donor who had recovered from COVID-19. The specimen comprised CD4+ T cells from blood, cultured in vitro, sampled after SARS-CoV-2 vaccination. The CDR3 protein is CASSYGGTDTYEQYF. DNA of the CDR3: TGTGCCAGCAGTTACGGAGGGACTGACACCTACGAGCAGTACTTC.